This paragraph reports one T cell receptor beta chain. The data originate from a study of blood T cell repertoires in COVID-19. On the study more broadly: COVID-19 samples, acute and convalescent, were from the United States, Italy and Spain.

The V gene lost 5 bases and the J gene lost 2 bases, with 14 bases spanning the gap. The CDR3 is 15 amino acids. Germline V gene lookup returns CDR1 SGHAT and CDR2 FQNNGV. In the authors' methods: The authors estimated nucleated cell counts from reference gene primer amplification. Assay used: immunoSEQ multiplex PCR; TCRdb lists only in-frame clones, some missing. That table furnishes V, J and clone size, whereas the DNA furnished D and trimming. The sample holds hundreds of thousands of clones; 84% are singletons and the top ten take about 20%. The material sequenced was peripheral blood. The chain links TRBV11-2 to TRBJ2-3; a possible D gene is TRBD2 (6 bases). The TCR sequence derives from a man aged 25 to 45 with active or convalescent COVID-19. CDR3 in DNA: TGTGCCAGCAGCAGGGACTCCCTTAACACAGATACGCAGTATTTT. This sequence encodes CASSRDSLNTDTQYF.